The sequence of this T cell receptor beta chain was determined in a study of blood T cells in healthy people across ages. Through a sample-barcoded 5' primer and a J-beta primer mix, a second PCR was run for about 7 to 12 cycles. TCRdb processed the 5' RACE reads anew with MiXCR; each CDR3 protein has one entry. The sample records some 940,000 distinct CDR3 sequences, 29% being singletons. The V gene's germline CDR1 is SGDLS and CDR2 YYNGEE. The CDR3 covers 13 residues. In its sample, this clonotype was seen many times. One end of the junction fails to match germline, which may point to a read error. This same sample was also taken into another study, of T cells of mothers and their children. From that paper: cDNA synthesis used all extracted RNA, about 1.6 ug per 15 ul. Similar thymic selection effects on TCR recombination output appear in pairs, both related and unrelated.

This TCR derives from a woman aged 40-49 years in good health. V and J are TRBV9 and TRBJ2-7, with TRBD1 identical over 7 bases. Material for sequencing was blood. CDR3 sequence (DNA): TGCGCCAGCAGCGTGGGACAGAACTACGAGCAGTACTTC. This translates into CASSVGQNYEQYF.